This entry describes one T cell receptor beta chain. One junction end disagrees with the germline gene, perhaps due to a read error. There were likely unrecorded immune exposures, though donors were nominally healthy when sampled. The data derive from a study of cytomegalovirus exposure and HLA in healthy donors. Germline V gives CDR1 SSHAT, CDR2 FNYEAQ (reference sequence). The CDR3 is 14 amino acids. Primers included in the PCR were 60 Vbeta and 13 Jbeta primers. The table came from immunoSEQ multiplex PCR; TCRdb's copy has only in-frame clones and leaves some out. Among roughly 140,000 clones listed, roughly two thirds were seen once.

The sequenced sample consisted of PBMCs. The chain recombines TRBV7-7 with TRBJ2-2, with TRBD2 matching 12 bases. The clonotype was recovered from a human donor in good health. The DNA for the CDR3 is TGTGCTAGCAGCCCACTAGCGGGAGGCGGGGAGCTGTTTTTT. This codes for CASSPLAGGGELFF.